This paragraph reports one T cell receptor (beta chain). The repertoire was sequenced with immunoSEQ multiplex PCR; TCRdb's copy has only in-frame clones and lacks some. Of approximately 43,000 clones in the sample, roughly 84% were seen once. The sample is drawn from a study of T cell changes during pregnancy in multiple sclerosis. Germline loops: CDR1 SGHTA, CDR2 FQGNSA. The J segment lost 10 bases and the V segment lost 5 bases, leaving 9 bases of the junction unmatched. The CDR3 contains 13 residues. Sequenced material: CD4+ T cells from peripheral blood mononuclear cells, taken before pregnancy. The sequence came from a female donor with multiple sclerosis, enrolled in a pregnancy study. The J gene is TRBJ1-1, the V gene TRBV7-2; 8 bases line up with TRBD1. CDR3 region: CASSTRQGNVAFF. The CDR3 DNA follows: TGTGCCAGCAGCACCCGACAGGGGAACGTAGCTTTCTTT. Filled out from reference TRBV7-2 and TRBJ1-1, the complete variable domain reads GAGVSQSPSNKVTEKGKDVELRCDPISGHTALYWYRQSLGQGLEFLIYFQGNSAPDKSGLPSDRFSAERTGGSVSTLTIQRTQQEDSAVYLCASSTRQGNVAFFGQGTRLTVV.